These T cell receptor beta chains were read from a single sample in a study of T cells after posttransplantation cyclophosphamide. The protocol was immunoSEQ multiplex PCR, while the TCRdb copy is restricted to in-frame clones and leaves out a portion. This repertoire holds about 25,000 clones, and none appear only once. The sequencing sample was made of PBMCs. These TCRs come from a man aged 50 or older in good health, CMV-negative, and a related stem cell transplant donor. The CDR3 runs from the conserved cysteine through the conserved F or W. A D gene is named only where the DNA matches it firmly. Expanded clones get a size class; other rows say once, few or many, or leave the size out.

CDR3 protein: CAIRAGISSSYEQYF
CDR3 DNA: TGTGCCATCAGGGCCGGGATATCGAGCTCCTACGAGCAGTACTTC
clone size: many
V gene: TRBV10-3
J gene: TRBJ2-7
D gene: .

CDR3 protein: CASSLWLEGNSPLHF
CDR3 DNA: TGTGCCAGCAGTTTATGGCTCGAGGGTAATTCACCCCTCCACTTT
clone size: .
V gene: TRBV27
J gene: TRBJ1-6
D gene: .

CDR3 protein: CASSVGDTEAFF
CDR3 DNA: TGTGCCAGCAGCGTGGGAGACACTGAAGCTTTCTTT
clone size: medium-sized
V gene: TRBV9
J gene: TRBJ1-1
D gene: .

CDR3 protein: CASSYSSAGGLYEQYF
CDR3 DNA: TGTGCCAGCAGTTACTCGTCAGCGGGGGGCCTCTACGAGCAGTACTTC
clone size: .
V gene: TRBV6-5
J gene: TRBJ2-7
D gene: TRBD2

CDR3 protein: CASSREGYSNQPQHF
CDR3 DNA: TGTGCCAGCAGCCGAGAGGGATATAGCAATCAGCCCCAGCATTTT
clone size: many
V gene: TRBV9
J gene: TRBJ1-5
D gene: .

CDR3 protein: CASSYENDGGAFF
CDR3 DNA: TGTGCCAGCAGTTACGAGAATGACGGGGGAGCTTTCTTT
clone size: many
V gene: TRBV6-5
J gene: TRBJ1-1
D gene: .

CDR3 protein: CASSEGLAEKETQYF
CDR3 DNA: TGTGCCAGCAGTGAAGGGCTAGCAGAAAAAGAGACCCAGTACTTC
clone size: many
V gene: TRBV6-4
J gene: TRBJ2-5
D gene: .

CDR3 protein: CASSFSSYEQYF
CDR3 DNA: TGTGCCAGCAGCTTTAGTTCCTACGAGCAGTACTTC
clone size: many
V gene: TRBV5-4
J gene: TRBJ2-7
D gene: .

CDR3 protein: CASSLAGGQYNEQFF
CDR3 DNA: TGTGCCAGCAGTTTAGCGGGAGGGCAGTACAATGAGCAGTTCTTC
clone size: many
V gene: TRBV27
J gene: TRBJ2-1
D gene: TRBD2

CDR3 protein: CASSLYTPQNTEAFF
CDR3 DNA: TGTGCCAGCAGCTTATATACACCCCAGAACACTGAAGCTTTCTTT
clone size: many
V gene: TRBV7-9
J gene: TRBJ1-1
D gene: .

CDR3 protein: CASSLASVYEQYF
CDR3 DNA: TGCGCCAGCAGCTTGGCCAGTGTATACGAGCAGTACTTC
clone size: many
V gene: TRBV5-1
J gene: TRBJ2-7
D gene: .

CDR3 protein: CASSRDTNTGELFF
CDR3 DNA: TGTGCCAGCAGCCGAGACACGAACACCGGGGAGCTGTTTTTT
clone size: many
V gene: TRBV7-3
J gene: TRBJ2-2
D gene: .

CDR3 protein: CASKVGTGLSNQPQHF
CDR3 DNA: TGTGCCAGCAAGGTCGGGACAGGTCTCAGCAATCAGCCCCAGCATTTT
clone size: many
V gene: TRBV2
J gene: TRBJ1-5
D gene: TRBD1

CDR3 protein: CASSLALAGGSPYEQYF
CDR3 DNA: TGCGCCAGCAGCTTGGCCCTAGCGGGAGGCAGCCCCTACGAGCAGTACTTC
clone size: many
V gene: TRBV5-1
J gene: TRBJ2-7
D gene: TRBD2